Many counts were recorded for the clone carrying this TCR beta chain. Its antigen remains unidentified. The entry originates in a study of T-cell memory formation after mild COVID-19. Overall study context: Clusters were largely donor specific. Study-level points and caveats: Day 15 to 85 contracting clones showed balanced CD4/CD8; later expanders leaned CD4+. CD4+ clones that contracted lay mainly in CM and EM; CD8+ ones lay in EMRA.

The CDR3 is 14 amino acids. Trimming stripped 6 bases from V and 6 bases from J, with 15 bases between. The TCR alpha and TCR beta cDNA libraries, bearing sample barcodes and UMIs, were generated by 5'RACE using constant-segment primers. MiXCR, run by TCRdb on the 5' RACE reads, gives a single entry per CDR3 protein. The table shows 200,000 or so distinct CDR3 sequences, with about a sixth occurring only once. This clonotype originated in an adult woman who had mild COVID-19 (a few samples of this study predate the infection). Cell type and time point are not known. The sequenced sample was PBMCs or a T cell subset sorted from them (not recorded which). The J gene is TRBJ2-1, the V gene TRBV12-3 or TRBV12-4; D possibly uses TRBD1 or TRBD2 (5 bases each). CDR3 nucleotides: TGTGCCAGCAGCTTAAGGGGCCGGGGCAATGAGCAGTTCTTC. It is translated as CASSLRGRGNEQFF.